Sequencing of this T cell receptor beta chain was carried out in a study of CD8+CD57+ T cells in acquired aplastic anemia (dated by TCRdb to 2016 to 2019). Describing the broader study: A mean of about 3.2 ug of DNA, ranging from roughly 0.18 to 30 ug, was extracted from sorted CD4+ and CD8+ cells. CD8+CD57+ expansion was defined as a frequency above the mean frequency observed in healthy subjects. Points the paper makes about the study in general: Around 28 CD8+ CDR3 sequences were found to be shared between patients and controls, but these sequences appeared to be highly expressed in patients and within the immunodominant clones of the patients. CD8+ Simpson's diversity did not differ significantly between patients and healthy controls (P=0.060).

Genomic DNA was used as template for profiling of TCR beta VDJ combinations and CDR3 sequences. TCR repertoire sequencing was run on an Illumina HiSeq 2000. Per the authors' processing: TRBV/TRBJ rearrangement plots, CDR3 size and DJ length profiles, and Simpson's diversity index were used to evaluate the repertoires. The immunodominant clone was defined as the most abundant DNA sequence in deep sequencing data. CDR3 amino acid sequences were screened for sharing across subjects and compared with published repertoires and the VDJdb database. TCRdb reanalyzed the raw reads on its own, using fastp at Q25 for trimming and MiXCR for clone calling, and kept in-frame beta chains. Each CDR3 protein gets just one entry, which takes the most common genes and DNA from the rows behind it. What appears here as the V and J calls and clone size reflects TCRdb's work, not the paper's. For this sample there are about 190,000 distinct CDR3 sequences; 48% appear just once. The biggest ten clones account for around a tenth of the sample.

V is clipped by 7 bases and J by 0 bases, and the sequence between their germline boundaries is 10 bases long. Inclusive of the bounding cysteine and phenylalanine, the CDR3 is 14 residues long. Of the read, only the CDR3 DNA is kept; its 42 bases are in frame from base 1. The germline V gene yields MNHNS for CDR1 and SASEGT for CDR2. A note on this clonotype: The clone's antigen remains unknown. Within one base of it there is no much larger clone, and no base qualities were kept.

Flow cytometry had shown CD8+CD57+ cell expansion in the patients selected for sequencing. Every patient had a diagnosis of severe acquired aplastic anemia based on International Study of Aplastic Anemia and Agranulocytosis and Camitta criteria. At the time blood was sampled, none of the patients had received any therapy. In the study, sorted CD4+ and CD8+ blood T cells from patients with severe aplastic anemia and from healthy subjects underwent deep sequencing of TCR repertoires. In the USA, patient enrollment took place under clinicaltrials.gov protocols 00001620, 01623167, 00001397, 00071045, 00081523 and 00961064. Ficoll-Paque density gradient centrifugation was used to isolate peripheral blood mononuclear cells. CD4+ and CD8+ T cells were sorted by FACS or magnetic beads before DNA extraction.

The rearranged chain carries TRBV6-1 and TRBJ1-5, with no reliable assignment of the D segment. Sample: sorted CD4+, CD8+, or CD8+CD57+ T cells (not recorded which) from PBMCs. This receptor was obtained from a human donor with aplastic anemia. The nucleotide sequence reads as follows: TGTGCCAGCAATAGGGTAGATAGCAATCAGCCCCAGCATTTT. This is translated as CASNRVDSNQPQHF.